The following is a T cell receptor beta chain sequence with its context. Antigen unknown. The germline gives CDR1 MNHNS, CDR2 SASEGT. There are 14 residues in the CDR3. Trimming shortened V by 2 bases and J by 6 bases, and 13 bases separated the two germline ends. The data were taken from a study of graft-versus-host responses after intestinal transplantation. Study-wide results and limits: Individuals carrying graft-donor T cell macrochimerism showed high graft-versus-host to host-versus-graft clonal ratios in allografts.

The data were produced by immunoSEQ multiplex PCR, yet TCRdb's version contains in-frame clones alone and is incomplete. The top ten clones hold 0.7% to 0.9% of a sample with approximately 100,000 clones, about 90% of them seen once. This clonotype was sampled from a human donor who received an intestinal transplant. The V and J genes are TRBV6-1 and TRBJ1-1; D not certain. The source material was unstimulated CD4+ T cells sorted from spleen or lymph node cells, sampled before intestinal transplant. CDR3 protein: CASSEIAKSAEAFF. CDR3 bases: TGTGCCAGCAGTGAAATAGCTAAAAGCGCTGAAGCTTTCTTT.